This T cell receptor (beta chain) was recorded in a study of T cells in localized non-small cell lung cancer. As concerns this clone: What it recognizes is unknown.

Produced via immunoSEQ multiplex PCR; TCRdb's table is partial and in-frame only. The profile shows about 2,200 clones, approximately 25% of them singletons. Overall study results and limits: A median about 50 of the top 100 tumor clones appeared in adjacent lung. Overall survival was longer when the density of T cells in the blood was higher.

Between the trimmed V and J ends, which lost 8 bases and 6 bases, there was a span of 22 bases. This CDR3 spans 15 amino acids. The germline V gene has CDR1 MDHEN and CDR2 SYDVKM. This TCR was sampled from a male donor at least 60 years old with stage I lung adenocarcinoma. This rearrangement joins TRBV28 to TRBJ1-2; D unresolved. The sample consisted of normal lung tissue next to the tumor, taken before any cancer treatment. In nucleotides, the CDR3 is TGTGCCAGCCTTTCGCGGAGGGTGGGTTACAATGGCTACACCTTC. Amino acids: CASLSRRVGYNGYTF.